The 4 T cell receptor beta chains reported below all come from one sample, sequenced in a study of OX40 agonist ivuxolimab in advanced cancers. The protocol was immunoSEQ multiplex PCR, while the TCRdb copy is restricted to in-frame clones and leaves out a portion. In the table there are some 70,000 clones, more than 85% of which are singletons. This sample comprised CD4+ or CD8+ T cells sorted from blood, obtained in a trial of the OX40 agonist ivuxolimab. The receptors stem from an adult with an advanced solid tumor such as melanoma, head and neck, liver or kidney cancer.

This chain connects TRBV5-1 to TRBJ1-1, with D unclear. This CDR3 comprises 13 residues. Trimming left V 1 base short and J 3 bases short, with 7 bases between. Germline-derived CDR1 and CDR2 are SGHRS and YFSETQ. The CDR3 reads CASSLNPDTEAFF. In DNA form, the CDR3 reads TGCGCCAGCAGCTTGAATCCGGACACTGAAGCTTTCTTT.

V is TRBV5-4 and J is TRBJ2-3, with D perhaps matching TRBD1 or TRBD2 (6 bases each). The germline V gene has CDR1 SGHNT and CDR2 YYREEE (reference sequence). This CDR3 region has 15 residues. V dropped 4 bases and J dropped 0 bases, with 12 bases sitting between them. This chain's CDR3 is CASSRGGTSTDTQYF. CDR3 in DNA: TGTGCCAGCAGCAGGGGCGGGACAAGCACAGATACGCAGTATTTT. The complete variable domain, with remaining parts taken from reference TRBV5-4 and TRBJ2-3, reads ETGVTQSPTHLIKTRGQQVTLRCSSQSGHNTVSWYQQALGQGPQFIFQYYREEENGRGNFPPRFSGLQFPNYSSELNVNALELDDSALYLCASSRGGTSTDTQYFGPGTRLTVL.

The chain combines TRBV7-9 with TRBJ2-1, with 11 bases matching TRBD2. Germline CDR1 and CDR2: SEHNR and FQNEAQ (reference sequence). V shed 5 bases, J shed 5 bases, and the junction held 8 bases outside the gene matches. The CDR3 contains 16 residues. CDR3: CASSIIAGGDNNEQFF. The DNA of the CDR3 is TGTGCCAGCAGCATAATAGCGGGAGGGGATAACAATGAGCAGTTCTTC.

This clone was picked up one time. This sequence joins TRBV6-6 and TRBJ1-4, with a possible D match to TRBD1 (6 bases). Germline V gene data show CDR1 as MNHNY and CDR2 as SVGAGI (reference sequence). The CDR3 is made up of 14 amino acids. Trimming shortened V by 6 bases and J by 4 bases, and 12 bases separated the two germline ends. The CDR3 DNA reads TGTGCCAGCAGACTAGGACAGAATAATGAAAAACTGTTTTTT. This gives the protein CASRLGQNNEKLFF.